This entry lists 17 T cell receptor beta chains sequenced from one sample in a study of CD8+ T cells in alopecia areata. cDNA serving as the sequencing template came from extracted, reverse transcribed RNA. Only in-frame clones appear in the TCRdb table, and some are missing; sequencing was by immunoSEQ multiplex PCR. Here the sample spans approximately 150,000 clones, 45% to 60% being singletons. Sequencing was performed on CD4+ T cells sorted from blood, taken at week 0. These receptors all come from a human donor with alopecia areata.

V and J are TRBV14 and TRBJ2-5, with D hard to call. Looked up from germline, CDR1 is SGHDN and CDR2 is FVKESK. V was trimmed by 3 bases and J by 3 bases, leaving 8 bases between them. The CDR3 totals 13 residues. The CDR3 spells CASSHFYEETQYF. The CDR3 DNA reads TGTGCCAGCAGCCATTTTTACGAAGAGACCCAGTACTTC.

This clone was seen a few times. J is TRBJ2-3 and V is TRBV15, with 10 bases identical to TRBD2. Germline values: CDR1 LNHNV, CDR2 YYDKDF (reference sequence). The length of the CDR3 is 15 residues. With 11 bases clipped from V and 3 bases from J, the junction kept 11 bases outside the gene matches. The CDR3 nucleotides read TGTGCCGCAGCTCTAGCGGGAGTGAGGACAGATACGCAGTATTTT. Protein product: CAAALAGVRTDTQYF. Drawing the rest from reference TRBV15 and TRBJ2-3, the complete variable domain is DAMVIQNPRYQVTQFGKPVTLSCSQTLNHNVMYWYQQKSSQAPKLLFHYYDKDFNNEADTPDNFQSRRPNTSFCFLDIRSPGLGDTAMYLCAAALAGVRTDTQYFGPGTRLTVL.

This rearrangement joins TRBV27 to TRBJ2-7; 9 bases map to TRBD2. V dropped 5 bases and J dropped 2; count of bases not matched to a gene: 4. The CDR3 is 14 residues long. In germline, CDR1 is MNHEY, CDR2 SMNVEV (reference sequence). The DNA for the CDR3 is TGTGCCAGCAGTGCACTAGCGGGCACCTACGAGCAGTACTTC. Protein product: CASSALAGTYEQYF.

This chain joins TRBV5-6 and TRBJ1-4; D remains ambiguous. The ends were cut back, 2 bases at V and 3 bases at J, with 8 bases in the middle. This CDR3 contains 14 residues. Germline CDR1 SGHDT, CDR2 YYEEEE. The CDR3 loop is CASSFPRSNEKLFF. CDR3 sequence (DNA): TGTGCCAGCAGCTTTCCCAGGTCTAATGAAAAACTGTTTTTT.

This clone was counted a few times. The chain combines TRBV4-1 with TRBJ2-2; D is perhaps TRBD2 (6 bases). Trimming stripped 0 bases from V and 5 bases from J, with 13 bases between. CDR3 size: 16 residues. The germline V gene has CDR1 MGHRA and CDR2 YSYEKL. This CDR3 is CASSQDSAGRTGELFF. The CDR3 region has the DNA TGCGCCAGCAGCCAAGATTCAGCGGGTCGAACCGGGGAGCTGTTTTTT.

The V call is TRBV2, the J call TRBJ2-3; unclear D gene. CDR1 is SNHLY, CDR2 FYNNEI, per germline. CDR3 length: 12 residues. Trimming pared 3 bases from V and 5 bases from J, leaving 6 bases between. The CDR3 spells CASSDEIDTQYF. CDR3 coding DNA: TGTGCCAGCAGTGACGAGATAGATACGCAGTATTTT.

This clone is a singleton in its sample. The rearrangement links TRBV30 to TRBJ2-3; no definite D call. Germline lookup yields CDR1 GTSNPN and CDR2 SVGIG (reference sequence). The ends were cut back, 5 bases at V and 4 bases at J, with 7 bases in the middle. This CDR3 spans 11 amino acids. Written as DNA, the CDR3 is TGTGCCTGGTCCTTCCCAGATACGCAGTATTTT. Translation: CAWSFPDTQYF.

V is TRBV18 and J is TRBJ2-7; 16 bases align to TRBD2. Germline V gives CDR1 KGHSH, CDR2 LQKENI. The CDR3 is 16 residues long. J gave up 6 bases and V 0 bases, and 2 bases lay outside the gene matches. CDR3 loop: CASSPPGTSGRGEQYF. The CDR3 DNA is TGTGCCAGCTCACCACCGGGGACTAGCGGGAGGGGCGAGCAGTACTTC. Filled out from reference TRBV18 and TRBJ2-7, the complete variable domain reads NAGVMQNPRHLVRRRGQEARLRCSPMKGHSHVYWYRQLPEEGLKFMVYLQKENIIDESGMPKERFSAEFPKEGPSILRIQQVVRGDSAAYFCASSPPGTSGRGEQYFGPGTRLTVT.

The CDR3: CASSFLAGGGQETQYF. DNA of the CDR3: TGTGCCAGCAGCTTTCTGGCGGGGGGGGGCCAAGAGACCCAGTACTTC. The J gene is TRBJ2-5, the V gene TRBV7-2, with 9 bases aligning to TRBD2. The junction had 6 bases not matched to a gene; V was cut back by 3 bases and J by 1 base. The CDR3 is made up of 16 amino acids. Germline values: CDR1 SGHTA, CDR2 FQGNSA.

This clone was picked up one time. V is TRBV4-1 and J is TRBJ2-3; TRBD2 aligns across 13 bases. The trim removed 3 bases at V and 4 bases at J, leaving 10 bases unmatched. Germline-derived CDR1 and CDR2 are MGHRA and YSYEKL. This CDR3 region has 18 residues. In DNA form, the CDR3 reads TGCGCCAGCAGCCACGCATTACTAGCGGGAGGGCCCGCAGATACGCAGTATTTT. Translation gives CASSHALLAGGPADTQYF.

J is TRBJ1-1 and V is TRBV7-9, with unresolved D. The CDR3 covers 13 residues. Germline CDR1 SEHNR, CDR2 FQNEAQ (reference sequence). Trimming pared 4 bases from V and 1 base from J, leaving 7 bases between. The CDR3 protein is CASSSQGNTEAFF. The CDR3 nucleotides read TGTGCCAGCAGCTCACAAGGGAACACTGAAGCTTTCTTT. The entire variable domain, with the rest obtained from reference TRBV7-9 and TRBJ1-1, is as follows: DTGVSQNPRHKITKRGQNVTFRCDPISEHNRLYWYRQTLGQGPEFLTYFQNEAQLEKSRLLSDRFSAERPKGSFSTLEIQRTEQGDSAMYLCASSSQGNTEAFFGQGTRLTVV.

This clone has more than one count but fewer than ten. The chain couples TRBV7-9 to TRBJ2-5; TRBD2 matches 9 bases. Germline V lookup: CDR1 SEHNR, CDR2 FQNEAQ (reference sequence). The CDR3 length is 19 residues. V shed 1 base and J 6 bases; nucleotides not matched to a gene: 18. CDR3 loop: CASSLVRWREGREAKTQYF. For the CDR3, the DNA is TGTGCCAGCAGCTTAGTAAGGTGGCGGGAGGGCCGAGAGGCGAAGACCCAGTACTTC.

CDR3 in amino acids: CASSYFRGTSTDTQYF. In DNA, the CDR3 is TGTGCCAGCAGTTACTTTCGGGGGACTAGCACAGATACGCAGTATTTT. This rearrangement joins TRBV6-5 to TRBJ2-3; D may be TRBD2 (6 bases). CDR1 and CDR2 (germline): MNHEY, SVGAGI. The CDR3 loop spans 16 amino acids. V shed 1 base and J shed 0 bases, with 11 bases lying between them.

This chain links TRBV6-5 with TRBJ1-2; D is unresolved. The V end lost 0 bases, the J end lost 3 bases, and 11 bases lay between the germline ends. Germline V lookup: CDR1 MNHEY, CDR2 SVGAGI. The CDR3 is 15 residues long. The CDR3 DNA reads TGTGCCAGCAGTTACTCTGGACGGAGAGACTATGGCTACACCTTC. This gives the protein CASSYSGRRDYGYTF.

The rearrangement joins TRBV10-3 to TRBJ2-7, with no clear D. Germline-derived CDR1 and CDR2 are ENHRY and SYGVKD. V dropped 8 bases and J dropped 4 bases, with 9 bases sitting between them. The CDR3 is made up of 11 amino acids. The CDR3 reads CAIGSAYEQYF. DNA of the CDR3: TGTGCCATCGGTTCGGCTTACGAGCAGTACTTC.

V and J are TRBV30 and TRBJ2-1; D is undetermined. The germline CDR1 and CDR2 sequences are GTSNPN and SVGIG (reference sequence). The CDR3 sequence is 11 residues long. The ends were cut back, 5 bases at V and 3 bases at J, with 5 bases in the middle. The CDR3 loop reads CAWENYNEQFF. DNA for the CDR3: TGTGCCTGGGAAAACTACAATGAGCAGTTCTTC. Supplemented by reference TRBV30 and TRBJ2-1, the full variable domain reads SQTIHQWPATLVQPVGSPLSLECTVEGTSNPNLYWYRQAAGRGLQLLFYSVGIGQISSEVPQNLSASRPQDRQFILSSKKLLLSDSGFYLCAWENYNEQFFGPGTRLTVL.

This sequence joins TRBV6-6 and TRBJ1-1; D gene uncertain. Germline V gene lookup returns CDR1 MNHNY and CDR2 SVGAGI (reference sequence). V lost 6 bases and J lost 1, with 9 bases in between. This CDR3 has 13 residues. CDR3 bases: TGTGCCAGCAGCTTAGGGTGGAACACTGAAGCTTTCTTT. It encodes CASSLGWNTEAFF.